This T cell receptor (beta chain) was documented in a study of blood T cell repertoires in COVID-19. Study as a whole: The United States, Italy and Spain supplied acute and convalescent COVID-19 samples. In each case, the material was cDNA or gDNA derived from T cells, B-cell-depleted T cells, or PBMCs.

V lost 0 bases, J lost 1 base, and 13 bases lay in between. Germline-derived CDR1 and CDR2 are LNHNV and YYDKDF (reference sequence). There are 17 residues in the CDR3. Data came from immunoSEQ multiplex PCR; TCRdb stores just in-frame clones and leaves some out. In the table there are approximately 330,000 clones, roughly 87% of which are singletons. A Seattle source enrolled patients during active infection and followed them longitudinally. The clonotype originates from a man aged 25-45 years with COVID-19, enrolled during active disease. V and J are TRBV15 and TRBJ2-1; TRBD2 might be the D (6 bases). Sequencing used peripheral blood. DNA of the CDR3: TGTGCCACCAGCAGAGATGCGGGGTTAGGATCCTACAATGAGCAGTTCTTC. Translated: CATSRDAGLGSYNEQFF.